Sequencing of this T cell receptor (beta chain) was carried out in a study of cytomegalovirus exposure and HLA in healthy donors. Study-wide points: In a later analysis, common viral pathogens appeared linked to several of the most significant clusters. A previous analysis found most TCR beta V segments productive roughly 87% or roughly 30% of the time.

Primers: 60 Vbeta forward and 13 Jbeta reverse. The method was immunoSEQ multiplex PCR; TCRdb's version includes in-frame clones alone and lacks a portion of them. The table includes about 120,000 clones, roughly 70% detected once. With regard to this clone: What it binds is not known.

The V and J ends lost 3 bases and 0 bases, in that order; junction bases with no gene match: 12. CDR3 length: 18 amino acids. CDR1 is SGHTA and CDR2 is FQGNSA in the germline V gene. Unrecorded immune exposure was likely among donors, who were nominally healthy when sampled. Specimen: PBMCs. The chain has TRBV7-2 and TRBJ2-3, with 7 bases identical to TRBD2. This clonotype was obtained from a woman in her 40s in good health and CMV-seropositive. The CDR3 region has the DNA TGTGCCAGCAGCTTGCGCCTTTCGGCGGGGGTTAGCACAGATACGCAGTATTTT. Translating gives CASSLRLSAGVSTDTQYF.